Included here is one T cell receptor beta chain sequence, with context. The antigen is undetermined. PCR employed 60 Vbeta and 13 Jbeta primers. TCRdb's table, derived via immunoSEQ multiplex PCR, lists solely in-frame clones and lacks some. The data hold 95,000 to 150,000 clones, with around 81% observed a single time. V dropped 3 bases and J dropped 4; count of bases not matched to a gene: 12. The length of the CDR3 is 17 residues. From germline, CDR1 is SGHVS and CDR2 FQNEAQ. This entry comes from a study of cytomegalovirus exposure and HLA in healthy donors. Study conclusions and caveats: In a later analysis, a genetic analysis reported fewer productive-TCR N-insertions in an Asian-associated ancestry cluster than the cohort average. Cytomegalovirus-associated status was assigned to roughly 160 TCR beta chains. Reported performance of the classifier showed diagnosis of cytomegalovirus status with high specificity and sensitivity.

The TCR was taken from a woman between 40 and 55 years old in good health and CMV-seronegative. This chain uses TRBV7-8 with TRBJ1-1; TRBD1 aligns across 9 bases. The sequenced material came from PBMCs. The CDR3 is CASSFYPRTGGGTEAFF. In nucleotides, the CDR3 is TGTGCCAGCAGCTTTTACCCCCGCACAGGGGGCGGCACTGAAGCTTTCTTT.